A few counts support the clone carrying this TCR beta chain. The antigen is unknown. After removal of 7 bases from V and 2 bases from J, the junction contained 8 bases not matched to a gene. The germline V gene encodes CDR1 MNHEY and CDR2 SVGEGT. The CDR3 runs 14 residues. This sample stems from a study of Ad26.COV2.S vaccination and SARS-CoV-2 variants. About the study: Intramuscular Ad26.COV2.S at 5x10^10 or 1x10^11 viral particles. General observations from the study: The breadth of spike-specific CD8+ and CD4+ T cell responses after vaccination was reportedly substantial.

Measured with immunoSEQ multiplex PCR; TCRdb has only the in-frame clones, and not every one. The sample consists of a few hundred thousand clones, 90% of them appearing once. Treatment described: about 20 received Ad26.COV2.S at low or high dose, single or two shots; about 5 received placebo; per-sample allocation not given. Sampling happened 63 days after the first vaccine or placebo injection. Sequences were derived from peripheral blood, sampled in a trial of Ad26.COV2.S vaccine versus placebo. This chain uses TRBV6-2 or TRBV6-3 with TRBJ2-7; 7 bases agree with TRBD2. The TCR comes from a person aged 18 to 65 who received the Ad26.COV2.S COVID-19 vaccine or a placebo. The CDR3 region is CASTPRGSPYEQYF. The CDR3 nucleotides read TGTGCCAGCACCCCACGCGGGAGTCCCTACGAGCAGTACTTC.